Listed below are T cell receptor beta chains from one sample, sequenced in a study of shared clonotypes between healthy human individuals. The data were produced by immunoSEQ multiplex PCR, yet TCRdb's version contains in-frame clones alone and is incomplete. This sample yields 950,000 to 1,300,000 clones, of which approximately 76% are seen a single time; roughly 1.4% belongs to the top ten. The sample consisted of memory CD4+ T cells sorted from blood. The receptors were gathered from a man between 18 and 35 years old in good health. Both conserved end residues are part of each CDR3.

J gene	V gene	CDR3 protein
TRBJ2-1	TRBV11-2	CASSQGPGERDEQFF
TRBJ1-1	TRBV6-1	CASSEGTGSTEAFF
TRBJ1-2	TRBV19	CASTRRTGDHGYTF
TRBJ2-5	TRBV2	CASSRTGYREGSETQYF
TRBJ2-7	TRBV29-1	CSVAGPYEQYF
TRBJ2-2	TRBV5-1	CASSLVTAGELFF
TRBJ2-7	TRBV28	CASRTVSYEQYF
TRBJ2-3	TRBV12-5	CASGLDVGTQYF
TRBJ1-1	TRBV29-1	CSVDRGARMGTEAFF
TRBJ1-5	TRBV10-2	CASSEDRGNQPQHF
TRBJ2-1	TRBV11-2	CASSSLRSQAHEQFF
TRBJ1-1	TRBV28	CASSPPGRVTEAFF
TRBJ1-2	TRBV4-3	CASSQDRGARSYTF
TRBJ1-4	TRBV9	CASSVGNTGGRNEKLFF
TRBJ2-7	TRBV6-1	CASRKGPNDVEQYF
TRBJ1-1	TRBV5-1	CASSLNQLNTEAFF
TRBJ1-2	TRBV6-5	CASSFPGANYGYTF
TRBJ2-7	TRBV19	CASSIHGSGEQYF
TRBJ2-7	TRBV10-2	CASSEAPGLASEQYF
TRBJ2-7	TRBV5-1	CASTFADRGNFEQYF
TRBJ1-4	TRBV10-3	CAIGTGGLGEKLFF
TRBJ1-5	TRBV19	CASSSAWTVDNQPQHF
TRBJ2-5	TRBV4-3	CASSPEQGETQYF
TRBJ1-5	TRBV28	CASMDGGSRGNQPQHF
TRBJ2-3	TRBV6-1	CASSGGKGRTDTQYF
TRBJ2-2	TRBV19	CASSGQRNTGELFF
TRBJ2-2	TRBV27	CASSLSRQTGELFF
TRBJ1-2	TRBV18	CASSPGSYYGYTF
TRBJ2-5	TRBV6-1	CASSKTGIQETQYF
TRBJ2-3	TRBV7-2	CASSQVDTQYF
TRBJ2-7	TRBV27	CASSPTSGRASKQYF
TRBJ1-2	TRBV6-1	CASRMARDGYTF
TRBJ2-3	TRBV4-1	CASSQETSGVVTQYF
TRBJ2-5	TRBV7-2	CASSPPSVETQYF
TRBJ2-6	TRBV5-4	CASSFGGRTSGANVLTF
TRBJ2-1	TRBV5-1	CASSFLGYTTLYNEQFF
TRBJ1-5	TRBV19	CASSRQSNQPQHF
TRBJ1-4	TRBV5-4	CASSLGQGARDGKLFF
TRBJ2-7	TRBV5-1	CASSNREGSTYEQYF
TRBJ2-5	TRBV29-1	CSVRQGLFETQYF